These T cell receptor beta chains were read from a single sample in a study of blood T cell repertoires in COVID-19. Method: immunoSEQ multiplex PCR; TCRdb's copy keeps in-frame clones and lacks some. The sample gives just under 350,000 clones, 88% of which show up once; roughly 6.6% is in the top ten. The sequencing input was peripheral blood. Receptors were obtained from a woman aged 70-85 years with COVID-19, enrolled during active disease. CDR3s include the opening cysteine and the closing phenylalanine or tryptophan. Size is omitted from some rows. Given values are once, few, many or a class for expanded clones.

v_gene	abundance	j_gene	len	CDR3aa
TRBV10-3	.	TRBJ2-1	16	CAISESAGGSYNEQFF
TRBV3-1/TRBV3-2	few	TRBJ2-7	15	CASSQVSGGPYEQYF
TRBV18	.	TRBJ1-1	14	CASSSLGGHTEAFF
TRBV5-4	.	TRBJ1-1	13	CASSLRDTVQAFF
TRBV5-6	.	TRBJ2-4	15	CASSLGLAGGNIQYF
TRBV18	.	TRBJ1-5	16	CASSPQDSSRGQPQHF
TRBV18	.	TRBJ2-6	13	CASSSSGANVLTF
TRBV30	.	TRBJ1-5	14	CAWSLTGGQEPQHF
TRBV29-1	once	TRBJ1-2	16	CSVEESGRGATYGYTF
TRBV5-8	.	TRBJ2-3	15	CASSLAGGYTDTQYF
TRBV7-8	.	TRBJ2-2	16	CASSPRSSANTGELFF
TRBV28	few	TRBJ1-1	15	CASSPPREGETEAFF
TRBV6-4	.	TRBJ2-1	16	CAGSEDAGGPYNEQFF
TRBV19	few	TRBJ1-2	13	CASSVQVNYGYTF
TRBV24-1	.	TRBJ1-2	15	CATSEGRGKNYGYTF
TRBV29-1	once	TRBJ1-2	13	CSVEGDSSYGYTF
TRBV7-3	.	TRBJ2-3	16	CASSPSPGGEWDTQYF
TRBV4-3	.	TRBJ2-1	14	CASSQIDRFNEQFF
TRBV28	.	TRBJ1-3	15	CASSLPGSAGNTIYF
TRBV9	once	TRBJ2-7	15	CASSVAPEGAYEQYF
TRBV29-1	few	TRBJ1-1	15	CSVFRTGGMNTEAFF
TRBV5-1	.	TRBJ2-1	14	CASTLAGGNNEQFF
TRBV6-5	.	TRBJ2-2	15	CASSSGQGGSGELFF
TRBV10-3	.	TRBJ1-2	15	CAISESEQGGAGYTF
TRBV10-2	.	TRBJ1-1	12	CASRQGATEAFF
TRBV6-6	.	TRBJ1-2	12	CASSRPGGGYTF
TRBV6-5	few	TRBJ1-6	14	CASSYSGTLPPLHF
TRBV2	.	TRBJ2-1	14	CASRAGGAYNEQFF
TRBV5-8	.	TRBJ1-2	13	CASNLDRAEAYTF
TRBV12-3/TRBV12-4	once	TRBJ1-1	13	CASSFTGNTEAFF
TRBV24-1	.	TRBJ1-5	15	CATSDLCGSVQPQHF
TRBV9	.	TRBJ2-1	16	CASSVGTSGGSYEQFF